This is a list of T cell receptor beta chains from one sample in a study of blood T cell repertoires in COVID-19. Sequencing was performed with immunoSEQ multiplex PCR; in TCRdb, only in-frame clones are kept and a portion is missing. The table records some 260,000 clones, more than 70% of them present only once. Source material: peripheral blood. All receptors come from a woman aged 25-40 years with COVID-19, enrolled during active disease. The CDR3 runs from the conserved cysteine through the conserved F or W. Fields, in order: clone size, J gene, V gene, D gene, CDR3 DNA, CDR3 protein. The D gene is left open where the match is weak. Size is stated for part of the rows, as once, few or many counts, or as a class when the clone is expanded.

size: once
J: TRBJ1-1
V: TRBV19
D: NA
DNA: TGTGCCAGTAGTTTCGAGCCCTTCCCGTCGAACACTGAAGCTTTCTTT
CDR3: CASSFEPFPSNTEAFF

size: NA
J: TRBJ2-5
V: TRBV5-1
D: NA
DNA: TGCGCCAGCAGCTTGGGCGTTATACAAGAGACCCAGTACTTC
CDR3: CASSLGVIQETQYF

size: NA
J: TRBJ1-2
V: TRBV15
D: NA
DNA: TGTGCCACCAGCCCCGGGTATCTGGCGGCCGCCTATGGCTACACCTTC
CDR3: CATSPGYLAAAYGYTF

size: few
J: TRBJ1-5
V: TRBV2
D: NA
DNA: TGTGCCAGCAGTGAAGCGGCACCCGATCAGCCCCAGCATTTT
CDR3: CASSEAAPDQPQHF

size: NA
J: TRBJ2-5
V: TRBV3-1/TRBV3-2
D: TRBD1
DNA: TGTGCCAGCAGCCGGACCTCGGGACAGGGGGTTTGGGAACAGTACTTC
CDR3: CASSRTSGQGVWEQYF

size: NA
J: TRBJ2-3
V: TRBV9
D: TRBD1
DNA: TGTGCCAGCAGCGTATCGACAGGGGGCGTTCAAAATACGCAGTATTTT
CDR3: CASSVSTGGVQNTQYF

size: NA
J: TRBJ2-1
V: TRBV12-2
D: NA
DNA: TGTGCAAGTCGCGACAGGGGCCCTCCCCCCTTATCCTACAATGAGCAGTTCTTC
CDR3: CASRDRGPPPLSYNEQFF

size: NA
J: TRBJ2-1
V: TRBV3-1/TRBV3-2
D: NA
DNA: TGTGCCAGCAGCCAAGCCGAGGTGTCCTACAATGAGCAGTTCTTC
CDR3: CASSQAEVSYNEQFF

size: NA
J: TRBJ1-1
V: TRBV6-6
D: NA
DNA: TGTGCCAGCGTGGGGGCAGGGAGGGACACTGAAGCTTTCTTT
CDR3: CASVGAGRDTEAFF

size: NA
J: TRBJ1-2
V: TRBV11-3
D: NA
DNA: TGTGCCAGCAGCCCCGACACGAGGGTATGGAGTGGCACCTTC
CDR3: CASSPDTRVWSGTF

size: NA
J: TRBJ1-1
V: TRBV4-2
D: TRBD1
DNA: TGTGCCAGCAGCCAAGGGACAGGTGAAGTGGAAGCTTTCTTT
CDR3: CASSQGTGEVEAFF

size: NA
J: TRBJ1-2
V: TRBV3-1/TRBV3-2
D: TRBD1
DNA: TGTGCCAGCAGCCCCGTCTTAGGACAGGCTAACTATGGCTACACCTTC
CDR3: CASSPVLGQANYGYTF

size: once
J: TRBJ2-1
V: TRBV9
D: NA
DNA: TGTGCCAGCATGAAGGGCGGGACGGGTAATGAGCAGTTCTTC
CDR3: CASMKGGTGNEQFF

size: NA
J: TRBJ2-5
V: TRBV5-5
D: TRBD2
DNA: TGTGCCAGCAGAGCGGGGGGAGGGGAGACCCAGTACTTC
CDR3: CASRAGGGETQYF

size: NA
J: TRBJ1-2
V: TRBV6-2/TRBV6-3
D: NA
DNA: TGTGCCAGCCGCCAGGCAGGGTCTGGCTACACCTTC
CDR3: CASRQAGSGYTF

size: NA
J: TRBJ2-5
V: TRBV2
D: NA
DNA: TGTGCCAGCAGTGAGAAAAGGAGAGAAGAGACCCAGTACTTC
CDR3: CASSEKRREETQYF

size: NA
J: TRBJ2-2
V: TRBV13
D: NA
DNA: TGTGCCAGCAGCTTGGAGGGGGGGACCGGGGAGCTGTTTTTT
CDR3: CASSLEGGTGELFF

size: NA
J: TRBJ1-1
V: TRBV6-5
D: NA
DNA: TGTGCCAGCGGAAGAGGGATGAACACTGAAGCTTTCTTT
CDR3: CASGRGMNTEAFF

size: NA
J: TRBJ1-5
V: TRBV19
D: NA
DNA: TGTGCCAGTAGTATAGATCGGGTGGGGCCCAATAGCAATCAGCCCCAGCATTTT
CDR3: CASSIDRVGPNSNQPQHF

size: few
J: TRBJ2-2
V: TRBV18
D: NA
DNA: TGTGCCAGCTCACCACCCTGGCCCGGGGAGCTGTTTTTT
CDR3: CASSPPWPGELFF

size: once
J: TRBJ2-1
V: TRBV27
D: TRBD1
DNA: TGTGCCAGCAGTTTATCGGGACAGAATGAGCAGTTCTTC
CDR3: CASSLSGQNEQFF

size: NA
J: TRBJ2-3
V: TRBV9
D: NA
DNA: TGTGCCAGCAGCTCTAGGGGAAGCACAGATACGCAGTATTTT
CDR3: CASSSRGSTDTQYF

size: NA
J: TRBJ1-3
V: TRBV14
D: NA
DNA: TGTGCCAGTACAAGGGGCTCTGGAAACACCATATATTTT
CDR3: CASTRGSGNTIYF

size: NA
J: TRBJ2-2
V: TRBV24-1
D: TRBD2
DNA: TGTGCCTCCGGACTAGTAGGGACCGGGGAGCTGTTTTTT
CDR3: CASGLVGTGELFF

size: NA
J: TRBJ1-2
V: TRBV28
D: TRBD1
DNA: TGTGCCAGCAGTTTAGGGTCCCAGGGGGCGCGTGGCTACACCTTC
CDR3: CASSLGSQGARGYTF

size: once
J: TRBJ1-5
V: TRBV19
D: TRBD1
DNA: TGTGCCAGTAGTTCGGACAGGTTAAATCAGCCCCAGCATTTT
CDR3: CASSSDRLNQPQHF

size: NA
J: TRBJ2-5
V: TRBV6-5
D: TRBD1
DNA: TGTGCCAGCAGTAAAAGGACAGGGATTAGAGAGACCCAGTACTTC
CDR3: CASSKRTGIRETQYF

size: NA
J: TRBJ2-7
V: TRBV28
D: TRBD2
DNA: TGTGCCAGCACCATGGGGGGGTTCGCCTACGAGCAGTACTTC
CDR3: CASTMGGFAYEQYF

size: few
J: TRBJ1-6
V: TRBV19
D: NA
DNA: TGTGCCAGTAGTATAATACTGCATAGAGGTCGCTCCTATAATTCACCCCTCCACTTT
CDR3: CASSIILHRGRSYNSPLHF

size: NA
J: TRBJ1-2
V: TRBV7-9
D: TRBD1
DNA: TGTGCCAGCACTTACCCCCCCGGGACAGTAGACTATGGCTACACCTTC
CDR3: CASTYPPGTVDYGYTF

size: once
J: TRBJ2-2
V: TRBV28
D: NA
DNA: TGTGCCAGCACCCCTGGGCAAAACACCGGGGAGCTGTTTTTT
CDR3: CASTPGQNTGELFF

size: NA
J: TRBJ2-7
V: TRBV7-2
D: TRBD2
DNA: TGTGCCAGCAGCTTCGGCGGGGGGTCGTACGAGCAGTACTTC
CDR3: CASSFGGGSYEQYF

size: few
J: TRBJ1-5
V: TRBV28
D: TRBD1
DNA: TGTGCCAGCATCTTAGATCCGGGACAGGGCAATCAGCCCCAGCATTTT
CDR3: CASILDPGQGNQPQHF

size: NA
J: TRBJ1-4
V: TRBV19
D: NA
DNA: TGTGCCAGTAGTATCGGCAGGAATGAAAAACTGTTTTTT
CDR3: CASSIGRNEKLFF

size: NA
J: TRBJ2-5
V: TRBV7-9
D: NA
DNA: TGTGCCAGCACCATACAGGGTGCGGAGACCCAGTACTTC
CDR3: CASTIQGAETQYF

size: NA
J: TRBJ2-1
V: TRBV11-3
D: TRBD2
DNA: TGTGCCAGCAGCTTAACTAGCGGGAGGCACCAACACAATGAGCAGTTCTTC
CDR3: CASSLTSGRHQHNEQFF

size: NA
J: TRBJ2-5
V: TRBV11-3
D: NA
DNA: TGTGCCAGCAGCTTGGGAAGACAGGCTGGGGAGACCCAGTACTTC
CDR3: CASSLGRQAGETQYF

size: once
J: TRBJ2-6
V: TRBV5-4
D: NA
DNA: TGTGCCAGCAGCTTGGCAGGGGCTGGGGCCAACGTCCTGACTTTC
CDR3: CASSLAGAGANVLTF

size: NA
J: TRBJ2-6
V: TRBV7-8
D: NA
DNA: TGTGCCAGCAGCTTAGCAGGGGCTGGGGCCAACGTCCTGACTTTC
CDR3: CASSLAGAGANVLTF

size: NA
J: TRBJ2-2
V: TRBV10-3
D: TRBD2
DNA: TGTGCCATCAGTAACCAGCCTCCGGGAGGGGGCACCGGGGAGCTGTTTTTT
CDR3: CAISNQPPGGGTGELFF

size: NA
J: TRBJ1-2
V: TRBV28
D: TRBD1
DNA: TGTGCCAGCAGTTGGGCCGGGTGGACAGGGAGTGCCGACTATGGCTACACCTTC
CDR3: CASSWAGWTGSADYGYTF

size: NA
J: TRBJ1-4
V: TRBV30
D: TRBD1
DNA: TGTGCCTCTGACAGGGGAGAGGGTGAAAAACTGTTTTTT
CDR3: CASDRGEGEKLFF

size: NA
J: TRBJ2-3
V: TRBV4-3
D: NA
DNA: TGCGCCAGCAGCCAAGACGGAGGAGGGGCTTCGACAGATACGCAGTATTTT
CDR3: CASSQDGGGASTDTQYF

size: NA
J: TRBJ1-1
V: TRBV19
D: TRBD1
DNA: TGTGCCAGCAAGGGGGCGCGAGACACTGAAGCTTTCTTT
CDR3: CASKGARDTEAFF

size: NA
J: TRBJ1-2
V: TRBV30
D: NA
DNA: TGTGCCTGGAGTCCCCTCATGTCTAGAGGCTACACCTTC
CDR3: CAWSPLMSRGYTF

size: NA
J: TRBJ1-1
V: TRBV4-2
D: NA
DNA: TGTGCCAGCAGCCAAGTCCAGGGTACAGTGAACACTGAAGCTTTCTTT
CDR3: CASSQVQGTVNTEAFF

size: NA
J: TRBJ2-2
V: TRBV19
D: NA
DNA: TGTGCCAGTATGCGGACTCTGAACACCGGGGAGCTGTTTTTT
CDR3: CASMRTLNTGELFF

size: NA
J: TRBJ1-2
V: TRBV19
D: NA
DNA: TGTGCCAGTAGTGTTGGGGCCCAGGACGGCTATGGCTACACCTTC
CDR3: CASSVGAQDGYGYTF

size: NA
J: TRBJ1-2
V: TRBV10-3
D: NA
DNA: TGTGCCATCAGTGGACAGTCCGAGGACTATGGCTACACCTTC
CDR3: CAISGQSEDYGYTF

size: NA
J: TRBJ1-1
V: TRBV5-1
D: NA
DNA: TGCGCCAGCAGCACGCCGGGGGGCACTGAAGCTTTCTTT
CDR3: CASSTPGGTEAFF

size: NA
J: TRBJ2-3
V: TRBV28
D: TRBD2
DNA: TGTGCCAGCAGTTTAGGCCTAGCGGGAGTGGGAGATACGCAGTATTTT
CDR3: CASSLGLAGVGDTQYF

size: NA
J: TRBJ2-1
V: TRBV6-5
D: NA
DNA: TGTGCCAGCAGTTACTCGCGCCGGGGGAGTTACAATGAGCAGTTCTTC
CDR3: CASSYSRRGSYNEQFF

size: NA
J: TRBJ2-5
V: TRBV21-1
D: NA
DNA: TGTGCCAGCAGCAAAGTTCCCGGACACCGCCAAGAGACCCAGTACTTC
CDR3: CASSKVPGHRQETQYF

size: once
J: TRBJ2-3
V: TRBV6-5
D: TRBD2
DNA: TGTGCCAGCAGTTCACTAGCGGGGGGGCTAGATACGCAGTATTTT
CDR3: CASSSLAGGLDTQYF

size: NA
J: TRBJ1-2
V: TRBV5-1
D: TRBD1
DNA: TGCGCCAGCAGCTTGGCCGGGACAGCCTCAAACTATGGCTACACCTTC
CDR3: CASSLAGTASNYGYTF

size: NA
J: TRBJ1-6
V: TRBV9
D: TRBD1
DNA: TGTGCCAGCAGCACAGGGGGCGAGGGACGTTCACCCCTCCACTTT
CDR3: CASSTGGEGRSPLHF

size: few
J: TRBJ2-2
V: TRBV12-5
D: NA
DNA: TGTGCTAGTGGTTCTGGGAGACCGGGCGGGGAGCTGTTTTTT
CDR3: CASGSGRPGGELFF